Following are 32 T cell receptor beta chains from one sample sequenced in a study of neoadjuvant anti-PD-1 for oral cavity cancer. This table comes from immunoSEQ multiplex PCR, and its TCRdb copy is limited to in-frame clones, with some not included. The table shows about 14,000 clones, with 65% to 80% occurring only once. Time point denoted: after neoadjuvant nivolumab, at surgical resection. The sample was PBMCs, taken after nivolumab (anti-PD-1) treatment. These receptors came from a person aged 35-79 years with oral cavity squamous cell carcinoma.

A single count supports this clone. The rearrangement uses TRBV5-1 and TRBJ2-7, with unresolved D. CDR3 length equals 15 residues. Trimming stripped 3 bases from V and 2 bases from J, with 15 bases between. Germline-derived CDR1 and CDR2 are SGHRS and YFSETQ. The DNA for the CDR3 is TGCGCCAGCAGCTGGGGTCCGGACCGAACCTACGAGCAGTACTTC. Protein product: CASSWGPDRTYEQYF. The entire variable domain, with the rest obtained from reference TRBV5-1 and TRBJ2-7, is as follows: KAGVTQTPRYLIKTRGQQVTLSCSPISGHRSVSWYQQTPGQGLQFLFEYFSETQRNKGNFPGRFSGRQFSNSRSEMNVSTLELGDSALYLCASSWGPDRTYEQYFGPGTRLTVT.

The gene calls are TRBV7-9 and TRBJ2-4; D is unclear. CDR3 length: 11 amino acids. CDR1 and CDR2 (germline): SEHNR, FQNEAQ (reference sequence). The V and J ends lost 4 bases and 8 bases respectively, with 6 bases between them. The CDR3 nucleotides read TGTGCCAGCAGCTCTACGGACATTCAGTACTTC. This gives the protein CASSSTDIQYF.

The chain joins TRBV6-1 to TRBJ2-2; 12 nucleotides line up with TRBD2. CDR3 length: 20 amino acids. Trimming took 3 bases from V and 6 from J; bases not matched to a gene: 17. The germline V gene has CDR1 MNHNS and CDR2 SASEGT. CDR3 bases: TGTGCCAGCAGTGATGGAACTAGCGGGAGGATTCAGCATGGGTCCGGGGAGCTGTTTTTT. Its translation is CASSDGTSGRIQHGSGELFF.

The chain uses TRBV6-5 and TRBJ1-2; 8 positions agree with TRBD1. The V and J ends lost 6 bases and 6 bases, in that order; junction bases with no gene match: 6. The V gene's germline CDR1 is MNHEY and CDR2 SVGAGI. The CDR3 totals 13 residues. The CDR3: CASREQGGNGYTF. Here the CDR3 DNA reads TGTGCCAGCAGGGAACAGGGGGGAAATGGCTACACCTTC.

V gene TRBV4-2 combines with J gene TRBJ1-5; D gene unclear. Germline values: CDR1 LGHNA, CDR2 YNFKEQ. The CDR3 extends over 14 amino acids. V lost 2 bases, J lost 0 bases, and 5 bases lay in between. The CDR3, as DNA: TGTGCCAGCAGCCAAATCGTTAGCAATCAGCCCCAGCATTTT. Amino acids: CASSQIVSNQPQHF.

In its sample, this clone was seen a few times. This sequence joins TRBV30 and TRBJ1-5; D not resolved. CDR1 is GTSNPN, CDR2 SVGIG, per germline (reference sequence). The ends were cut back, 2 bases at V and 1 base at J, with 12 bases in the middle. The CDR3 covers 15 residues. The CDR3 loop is CAWSPPGRSNQPQHF. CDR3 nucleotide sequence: TGTGCCTGGAGTCCCCCCGGCAGGAGCAATCAGCCCCAGCATTTT. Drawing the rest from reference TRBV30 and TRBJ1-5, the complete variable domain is SQTIHQWPATLVQPVGSPLSLECTVEGTSNPNLYWYRQAAGRGLQLLFYSVGIGQISSEVPQNLSASRPQDRQFILSSKKLLLSDSGFYLCAWSPPGRSNQPQHFGDGTRLSIL.

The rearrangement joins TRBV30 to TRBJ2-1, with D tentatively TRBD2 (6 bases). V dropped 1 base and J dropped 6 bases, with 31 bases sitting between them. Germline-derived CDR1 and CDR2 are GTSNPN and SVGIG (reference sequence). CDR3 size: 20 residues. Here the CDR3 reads CAWSGIPGTYEAGRPNEQFF. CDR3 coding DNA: TGTGCCTGGAGTGGAATACCCGGTACTTACGAGGCAGGGAGGCCCAATGAGCAGTTCTTC. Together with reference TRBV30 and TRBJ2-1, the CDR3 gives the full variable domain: SQTIHQWPATLVQPVGSPLSLECTVEGTSNPNLYWYRQAAGRGLQLLFYSVGIGQISSEVPQNLSASRPQDRQFILSSKKLLLSDSGFYLCAWSGIPGTYEAGRPNEQFFGPGTRLTVL.

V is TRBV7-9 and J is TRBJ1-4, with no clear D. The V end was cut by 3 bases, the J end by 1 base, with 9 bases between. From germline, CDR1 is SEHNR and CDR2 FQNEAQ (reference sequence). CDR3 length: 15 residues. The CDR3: CASSFTEQTNEKLFF. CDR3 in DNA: TGTGCCAGCAGCTTTACAGAACAAACTAATGAAAAACTGTTTTTT.

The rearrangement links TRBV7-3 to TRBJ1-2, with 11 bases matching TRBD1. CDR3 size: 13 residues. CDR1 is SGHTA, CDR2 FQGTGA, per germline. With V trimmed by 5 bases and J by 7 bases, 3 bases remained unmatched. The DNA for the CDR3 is TGTGCCAGCAGCGCGGGACAGGGGGGTGGCTACACCTTC. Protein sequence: CASSAGQGGGYTF.

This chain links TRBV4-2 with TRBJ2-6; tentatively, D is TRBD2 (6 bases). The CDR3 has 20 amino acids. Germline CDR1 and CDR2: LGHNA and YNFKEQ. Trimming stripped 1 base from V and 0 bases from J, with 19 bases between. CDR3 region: CASSQVGVGGSISGANVLTF. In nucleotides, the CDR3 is TGTGCCAGCAGCCAAGTTGGGGTTGGAGGGAGTATCTCTGGGGCCAACGTCCTGACTTTC.

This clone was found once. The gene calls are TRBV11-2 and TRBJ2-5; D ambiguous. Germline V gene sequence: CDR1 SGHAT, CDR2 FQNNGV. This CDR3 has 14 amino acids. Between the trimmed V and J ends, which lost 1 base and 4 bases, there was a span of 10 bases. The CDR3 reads CASSLGGKGETQYF. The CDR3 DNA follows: TGTGCCAGCAGCTTAGGGGGTAAAGGAGAGACCCAGTACTTC.

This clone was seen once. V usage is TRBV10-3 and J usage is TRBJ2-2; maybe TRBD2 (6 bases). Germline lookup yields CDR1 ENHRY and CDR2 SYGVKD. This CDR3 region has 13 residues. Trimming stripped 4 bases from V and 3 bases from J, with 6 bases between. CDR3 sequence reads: CAISAGDTGELFF. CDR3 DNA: TGTGCCATCAGTGCGGGGGACACCGGGGAGCTGTTTTTT.

CDR3 amino acids: CASGAPGLGYGYTF. In nucleotides, the CDR3 is TGTGCCAGCGGGGCGCCGGGGCTAGGTTATGGCTACACCTTC. The J gene is TRBJ1-2, the V gene TRBV6-5, with TRBD1 as a possible D gene (5 bases). The CDR3 runs 14 residues. Trimming left V 8 bases short and J 5 bases short, with 18 bases between. CDR1 MNHEY and CDR2 SVGAGI come from the germline V gene.

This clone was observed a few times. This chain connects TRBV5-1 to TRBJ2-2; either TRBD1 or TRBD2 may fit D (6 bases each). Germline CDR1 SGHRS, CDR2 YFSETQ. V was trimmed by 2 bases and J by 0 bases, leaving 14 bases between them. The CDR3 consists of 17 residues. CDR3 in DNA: TGCGCCAGCAGCTTCGGGAGTAGGGGGACGAACACCGGGGAGCTGTTTTTT. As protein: CASSFGSRGTNTGELFF.

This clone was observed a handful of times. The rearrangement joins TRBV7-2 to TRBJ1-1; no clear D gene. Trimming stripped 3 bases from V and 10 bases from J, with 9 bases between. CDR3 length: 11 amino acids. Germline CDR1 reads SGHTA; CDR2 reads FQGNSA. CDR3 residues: CASSLFRGAFF. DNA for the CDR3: TGTGCCAGCAGCTTGTTCCGCGGAGCTTTCTTT.

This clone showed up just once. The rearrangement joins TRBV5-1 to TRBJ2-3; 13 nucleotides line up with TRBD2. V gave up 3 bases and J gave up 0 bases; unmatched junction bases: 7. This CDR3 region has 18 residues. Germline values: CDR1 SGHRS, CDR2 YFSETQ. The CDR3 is CASSSGLAGVYSTDTQYF. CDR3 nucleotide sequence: TGCGCCAGCAGCTCCGGACTAGCGGGAGTATATAGCACAGATACGCAGTATTTT. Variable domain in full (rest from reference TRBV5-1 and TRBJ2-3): KAGVTQTPRYLIKTRGQQVTLSCSPISGHRSVSWYQQTPGQGLQFLFEYFSETQRNKGNFPGRFSGRQFSNSRSEMNVSTLELGDSALYLCASSSGLAGVYSTDTQYFGPGTRLTVL.

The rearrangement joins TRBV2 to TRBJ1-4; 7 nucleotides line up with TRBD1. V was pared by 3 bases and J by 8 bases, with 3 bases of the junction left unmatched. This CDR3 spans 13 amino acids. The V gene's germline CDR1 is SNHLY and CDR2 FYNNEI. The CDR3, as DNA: TGTGCCAGCAGTGAGACAGGGTGGGAAAAACTGTTTTTT. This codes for CASSETGWEKLFF.

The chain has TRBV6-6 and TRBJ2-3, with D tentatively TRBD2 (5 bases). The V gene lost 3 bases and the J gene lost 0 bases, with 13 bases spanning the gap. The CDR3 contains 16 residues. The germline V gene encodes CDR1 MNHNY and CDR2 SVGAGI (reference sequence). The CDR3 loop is CASSYSAAYSTDTQYF. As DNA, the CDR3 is TGTGCCAGCAGTTATTCAGCGGCCTATAGCACAGATACGCAGTATTTT.

In DNA form, the CDR3 reads TGTGCCAGCAGCTTGAAGGGTCTAGCGGGGGGCACAGATACGCAGTATTTT. The encoded protein is CASSLKGLAGGTDTQYF. The chain joins TRBV5-4 to TRBJ2-3; 10 nucleotides match TRBD2. The CDR3 is made up of 17 amino acids. Trimming took 1 base from V and 1 from J; bases not matched to a gene: 6. Germline V CDR1 and CDR2: SGHNT, YYREEE (reference sequence).

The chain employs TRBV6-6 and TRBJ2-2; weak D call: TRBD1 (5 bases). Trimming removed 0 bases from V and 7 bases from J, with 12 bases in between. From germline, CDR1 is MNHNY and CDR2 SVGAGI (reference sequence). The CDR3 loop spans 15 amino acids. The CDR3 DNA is TGTGCCAGCAGTTACTCGAGGCAGGGATACGGGGAGCTGTTTTTT. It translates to CASSYSRQGYGELFF.

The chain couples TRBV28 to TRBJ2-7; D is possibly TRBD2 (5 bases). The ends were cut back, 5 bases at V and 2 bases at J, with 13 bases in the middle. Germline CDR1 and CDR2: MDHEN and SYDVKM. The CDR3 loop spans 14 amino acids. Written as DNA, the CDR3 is TGTGCCAGCAGTCGGGGAAATACTCCCTACGAGCAGTACTTC. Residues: CASSRGNTPYEQYF.

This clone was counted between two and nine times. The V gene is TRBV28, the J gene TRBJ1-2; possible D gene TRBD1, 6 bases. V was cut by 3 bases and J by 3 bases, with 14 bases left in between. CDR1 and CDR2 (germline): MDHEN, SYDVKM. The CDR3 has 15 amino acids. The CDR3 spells CASSFGGGPDYGYTF. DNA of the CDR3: TGTGCCAGCAGTTTTGGGGGGGGGCCAGACTATGGCTACACCTTC.

The CDR3 DNA follows: TGTGCCAGCAGCTTACTTGCAACTAATGAAAAACTGTTTTTT. Its protein is CASSLLATNEKLFF. The chain uses TRBV7-8 and TRBJ1-4; D call uncertain. Trimming pared 2 bases from V and 0 bases from J, leaving 4 bases between. Germline V gene lookup returns CDR1 SGHVS and CDR2 FQNEAQ. The CDR3 is 14 residues long. Using reference TRBV7-8 and TRBJ1-4 for the parts outside the CDR3, the full variable domain is GAGVSQSPRYKVAKRGQDVALRCDPISGHVSLFWYQQALGQGPEFLTYFQNEAQLDKSGLPSDRFFAERPEGSVSTLKIQRTQQEDSAVYLCASSLLATNEKLFFGSGTQLSVL.

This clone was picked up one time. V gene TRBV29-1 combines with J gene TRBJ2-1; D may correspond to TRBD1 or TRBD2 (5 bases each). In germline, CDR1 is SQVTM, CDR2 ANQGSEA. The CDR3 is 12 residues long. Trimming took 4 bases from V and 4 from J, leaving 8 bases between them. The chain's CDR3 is CSVGDRYNEQFF. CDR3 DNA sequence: TGCAGCGTTGGGGACCGATACAATGAGCAGTTCTTC.

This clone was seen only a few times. In DNA form, the CDR3 reads TGTGCCAGTAGTATAGGAGGCACGAGGGTGAACACTGAAGCTTTCTTT. Translated: CASSIGGTRVNTEAFF. The chain couples TRBV19 to TRBJ1-1; the D is unclear. The CDR3 loop spans 16 amino acids. Germline V lookup: CDR1 LNHDA, CDR2 SQIVND (reference sequence). V dropped 1 base and J dropped 0 bases, with 12 bases sitting between them.

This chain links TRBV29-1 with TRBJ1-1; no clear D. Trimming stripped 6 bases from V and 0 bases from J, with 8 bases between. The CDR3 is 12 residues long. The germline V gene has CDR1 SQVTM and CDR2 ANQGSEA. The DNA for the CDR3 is TGCAGCGTCTGGCACCTGAACACTGAAGCTTTCTTT. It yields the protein CSVWHLNTEAFF.

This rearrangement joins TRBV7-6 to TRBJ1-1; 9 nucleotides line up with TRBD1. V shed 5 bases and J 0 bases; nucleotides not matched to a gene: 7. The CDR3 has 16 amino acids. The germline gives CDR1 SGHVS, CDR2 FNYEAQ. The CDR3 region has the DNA TGTGCCAGCAGCCCGGGACAGGGTGGTTTGAACACTGAAGCTTTCTTT. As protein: CASSPGQGGLNTEAFF.

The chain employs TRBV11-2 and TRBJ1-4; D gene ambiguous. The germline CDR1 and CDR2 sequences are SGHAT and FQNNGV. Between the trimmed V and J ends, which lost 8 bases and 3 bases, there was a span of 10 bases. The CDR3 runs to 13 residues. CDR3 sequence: CASGPGPNEKLFF. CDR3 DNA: TGTGCCAGCGGACCCGGGCCTAATGAAAAACTGTTTTTT.

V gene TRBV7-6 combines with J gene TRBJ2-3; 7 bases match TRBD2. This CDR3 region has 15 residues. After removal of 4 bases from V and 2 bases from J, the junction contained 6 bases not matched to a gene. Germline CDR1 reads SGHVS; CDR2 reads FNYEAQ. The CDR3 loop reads CASSSPGGSTDTQYF. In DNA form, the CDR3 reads TGTGCCAGCAGCTCTCCCGGGGGGTCCACAGATACGCAGTATTTT.

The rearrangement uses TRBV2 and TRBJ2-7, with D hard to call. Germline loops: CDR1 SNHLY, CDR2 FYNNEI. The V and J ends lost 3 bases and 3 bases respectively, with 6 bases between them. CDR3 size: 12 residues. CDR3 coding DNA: TGTGCCAGCAGTGACACGATCTACGAGCAGTACTTC. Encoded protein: CASSDTIYEQYF.

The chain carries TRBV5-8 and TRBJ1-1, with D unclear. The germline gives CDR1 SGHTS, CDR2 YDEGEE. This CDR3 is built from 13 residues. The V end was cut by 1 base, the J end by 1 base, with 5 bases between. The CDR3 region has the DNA TGTGCCAGCAGCTTGCCGGAGAACACTGAAGCTTTCTTT. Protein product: CASSLPENTEAFF. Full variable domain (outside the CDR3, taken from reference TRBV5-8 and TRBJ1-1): EAGVTQSPTHLIKTRGQQATLRCSPISGHTSVYWYQQALGLGLQFLLWYDEGEERNRGNFPPRFSGRQFPNYSSELNVNALELEDSALYLCASSLPENTEAFFGQGTRLTVV.

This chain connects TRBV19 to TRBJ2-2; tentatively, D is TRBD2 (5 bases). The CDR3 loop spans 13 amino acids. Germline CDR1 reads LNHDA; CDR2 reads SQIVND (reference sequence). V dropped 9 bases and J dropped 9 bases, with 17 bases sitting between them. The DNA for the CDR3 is TGTGCCAGCCAGGACTCCTATCTGCGGGAGCTGTTTTTT. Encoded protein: CASQDSYLRELFF.